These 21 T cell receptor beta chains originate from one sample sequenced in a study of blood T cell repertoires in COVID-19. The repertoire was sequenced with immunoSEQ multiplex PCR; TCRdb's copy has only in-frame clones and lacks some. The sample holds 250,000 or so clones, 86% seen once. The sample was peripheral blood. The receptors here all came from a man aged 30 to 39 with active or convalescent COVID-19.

The CDR3 spells CASSPYRADEQYF. CDR3 DNA: TGTGCCAGCTCACCGTACAGGGCTGACGAGCAGTACTTC. J is TRBJ2-7 and V is TRBV18; a possible D gene is TRBD1 (6 bases). The CDR3 spans 13 residues. The germline V and J ends were trimmed by 3 bases and 5 bases, with 11 bases remaining between them. Per the germline V gene, CDR1 is KGHSH and CDR2 is LQKENI.

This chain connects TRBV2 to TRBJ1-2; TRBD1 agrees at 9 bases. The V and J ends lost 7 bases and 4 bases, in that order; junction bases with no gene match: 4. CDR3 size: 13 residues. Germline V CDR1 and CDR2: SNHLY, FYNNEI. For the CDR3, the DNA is TGTGCCAGCACTAAGGACAGGGGCTATGGCTACACCTTC. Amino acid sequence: CASTKDRGYGYTF.

The CDR3 loop reads CSGTSGGARETQYF. The CDR3 DNA follows: TGCAGCGGTACTAGCGGGGGGGCCAGGGAGACCCAGTACTTC. The chain links TRBV29-1 to TRBJ2-5, with 13 bases that match TRBD2. Germline trimming cut 7 bases from V and 5 bases from J; bases unmatched to any gene: 7. The CDR3 is 14 amino acids. Germline CDR1 SQVTM, CDR2 ANQGSEA.

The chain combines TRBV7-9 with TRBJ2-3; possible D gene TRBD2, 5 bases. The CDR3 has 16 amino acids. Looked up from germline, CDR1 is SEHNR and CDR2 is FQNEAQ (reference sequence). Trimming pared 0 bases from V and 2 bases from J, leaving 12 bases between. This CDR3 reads CASSLALGRLTDTQYF. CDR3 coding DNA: TGTGCCAGCAGCTTAGCTCTGGGGAGACTCACAGATACGCAGTATTTT.

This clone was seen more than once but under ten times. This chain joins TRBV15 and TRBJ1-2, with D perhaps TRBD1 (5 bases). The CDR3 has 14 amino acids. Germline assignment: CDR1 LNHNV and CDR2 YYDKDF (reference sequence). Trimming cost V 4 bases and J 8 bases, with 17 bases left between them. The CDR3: CATSTDISAQGYTF. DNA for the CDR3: TGTGCCACCAGCACGGACATTTCCGCCCAGGGCTACACCTTC. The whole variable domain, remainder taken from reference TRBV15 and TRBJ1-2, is DAMVIQNPRYQVTQFGKPVTLSCSQTLNHNVMYWYQQKSSQAPKLLFHYYDKDFNNEADTPDNFQSRRPNTSFCFLDIRSPGLGDTAMYLCATSTDISAQGYTFGSGTRLTVV.

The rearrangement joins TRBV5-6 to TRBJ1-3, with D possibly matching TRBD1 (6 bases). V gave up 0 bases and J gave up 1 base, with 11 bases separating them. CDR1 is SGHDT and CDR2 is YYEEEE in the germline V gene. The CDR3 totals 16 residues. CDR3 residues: CASSLVGTFSGNTIYF. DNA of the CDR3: TGTGCCAGCAGCTTGGTAGGGACATTTTCTGGAAACACCATATATTTT.

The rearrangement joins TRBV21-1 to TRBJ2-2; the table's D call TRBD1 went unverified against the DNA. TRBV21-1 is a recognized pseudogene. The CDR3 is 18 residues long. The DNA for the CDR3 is TGTGCCAGCAGAAACAGGGATAAGGCAGGCATCTATTCCGGGGAGCTGTTTTTT. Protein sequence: CASRNRDKAGIYSGELFF.

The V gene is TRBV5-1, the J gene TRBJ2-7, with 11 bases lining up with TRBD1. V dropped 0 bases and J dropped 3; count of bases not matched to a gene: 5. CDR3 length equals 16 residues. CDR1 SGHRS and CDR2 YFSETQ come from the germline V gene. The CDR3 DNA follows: TGCGCCAGCAGCTTGGGTCTCGGGACAGGGGGCTACGAGCAGTACTTC. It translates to CASSLGLGTGGYEQYF.

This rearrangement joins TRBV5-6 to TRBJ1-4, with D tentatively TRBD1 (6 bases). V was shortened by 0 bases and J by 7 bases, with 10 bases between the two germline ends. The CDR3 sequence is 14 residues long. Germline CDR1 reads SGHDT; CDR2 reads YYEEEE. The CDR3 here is CASSLAGGGEKLFF. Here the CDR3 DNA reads TGTGCCAGCAGCTTGGCGGGGGGCGGTGAAAAACTGTTTTTT.

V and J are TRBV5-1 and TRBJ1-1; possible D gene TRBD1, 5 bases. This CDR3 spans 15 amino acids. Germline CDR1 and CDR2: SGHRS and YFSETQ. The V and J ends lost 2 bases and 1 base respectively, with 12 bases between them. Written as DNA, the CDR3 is TGCGCCAGCAGCTTAGCAGGGATAACGAACACTGAAGCTTTCTTT. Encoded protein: CASSLAGITNTEAFF.

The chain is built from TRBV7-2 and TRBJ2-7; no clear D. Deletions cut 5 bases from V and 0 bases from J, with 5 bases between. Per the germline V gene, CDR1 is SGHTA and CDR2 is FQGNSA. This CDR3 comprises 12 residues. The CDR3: CASSRASYEQYF. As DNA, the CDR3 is TGTGCCAGCAGCCGCGCCTCCTACGAGCAGTACTTC.

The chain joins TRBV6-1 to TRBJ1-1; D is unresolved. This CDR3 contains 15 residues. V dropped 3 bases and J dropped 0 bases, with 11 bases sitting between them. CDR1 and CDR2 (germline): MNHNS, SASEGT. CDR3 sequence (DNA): TGTGCCAGCAGTGAGCGGGCAGTGATGAACACTGAAGCTTTCTTT. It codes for CASSERAVMNTEAFF.

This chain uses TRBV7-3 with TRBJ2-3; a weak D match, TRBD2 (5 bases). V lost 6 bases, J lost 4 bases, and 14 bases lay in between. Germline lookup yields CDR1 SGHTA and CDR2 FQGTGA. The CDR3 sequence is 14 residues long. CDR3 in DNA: TGTGCCAGCAGTTTCGGAGGTGGGGCAGATACGCAGTATTTT. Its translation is CASSFGGGADTQYF.

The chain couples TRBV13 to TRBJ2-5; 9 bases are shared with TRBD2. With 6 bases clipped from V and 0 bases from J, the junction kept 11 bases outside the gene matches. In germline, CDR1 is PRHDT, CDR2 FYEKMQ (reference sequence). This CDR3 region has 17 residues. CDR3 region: CASSPMKRGEYQETQYF. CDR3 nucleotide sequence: TGTGCCAGCAGTCCTATGAAGCGGGGGGAGTACCAAGAGACCCAGTACTTC. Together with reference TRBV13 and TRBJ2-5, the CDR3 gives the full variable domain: AAGVIQSPRHLIKEKRETATLKCYPIPRHDTVYWYQQGPGQDPQFLISFYEKMQSDKGSIPDRFSAQQFSDYHSELNMSSLELGDSALYFCASSPMKRGEYQETQYFGPGTRLLVL.

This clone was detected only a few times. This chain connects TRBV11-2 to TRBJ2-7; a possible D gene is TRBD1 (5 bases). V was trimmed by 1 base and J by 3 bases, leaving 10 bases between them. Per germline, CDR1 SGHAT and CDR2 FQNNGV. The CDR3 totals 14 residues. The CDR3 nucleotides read TGTGCCAGCAGCTTAGGGGCCAGGGACTACGAGCAGTACTTC. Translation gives CASSLGARDYEQYF.

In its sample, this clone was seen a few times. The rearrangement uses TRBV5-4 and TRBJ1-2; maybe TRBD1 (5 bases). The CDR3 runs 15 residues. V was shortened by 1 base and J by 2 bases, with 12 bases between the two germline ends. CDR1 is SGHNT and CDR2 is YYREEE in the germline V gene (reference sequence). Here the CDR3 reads CASSLPRGGNYGYTF. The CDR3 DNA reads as TGTGCCAGCAGCTTGCCCCGTGGGGGGAACTATGGCTACACCTTC.

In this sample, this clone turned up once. The CDR3 DNA sequence: TGTGCCAGCAGTTACTCGACCACTACAGGGAATACGCAGTATTTT. This sequence encodes CASSYSTTTGNTQYF. The V gene is TRBV6-5, the J gene TRBJ2-3; weak D call: TRBD1 (6 bases). Germline V CDR1 and CDR2: MNHEY, SVGAGI. V lost 0 bases, J lost 7 bases, and 14 bases lay in between. The CDR3 consists of 15 residues.

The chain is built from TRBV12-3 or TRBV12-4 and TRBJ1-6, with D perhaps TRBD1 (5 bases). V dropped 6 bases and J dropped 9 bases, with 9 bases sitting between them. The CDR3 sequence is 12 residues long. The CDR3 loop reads CASRRDSSPLHF. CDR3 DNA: TGTGCCAGCAGGCGAGACAGTTCACCCCTCCACTTT.

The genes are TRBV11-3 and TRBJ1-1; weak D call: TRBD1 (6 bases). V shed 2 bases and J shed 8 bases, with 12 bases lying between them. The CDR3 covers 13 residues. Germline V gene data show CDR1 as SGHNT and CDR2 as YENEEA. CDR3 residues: CASSLIPGTEAFF. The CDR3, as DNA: TGTGCCAGCAGCTTAATCCCCGGGACAGAAGCTTTCTTT.

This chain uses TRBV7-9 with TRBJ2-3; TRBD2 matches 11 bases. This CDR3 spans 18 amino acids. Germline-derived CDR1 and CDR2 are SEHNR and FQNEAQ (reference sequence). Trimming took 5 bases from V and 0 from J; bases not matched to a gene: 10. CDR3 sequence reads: CASSPQEGLAESTDTQYF. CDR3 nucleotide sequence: TGTGCCAGCAGCCCCCAGGAGGGACTAGCGGAGAGCACAGATACGCAGTATTTT.

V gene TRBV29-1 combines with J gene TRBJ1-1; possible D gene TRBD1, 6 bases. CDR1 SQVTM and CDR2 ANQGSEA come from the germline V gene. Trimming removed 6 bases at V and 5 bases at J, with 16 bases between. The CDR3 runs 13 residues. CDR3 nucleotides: TGCAGCGTAGGTCCAGGGGCTCGGACTGAAGCTTTCTTT. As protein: CSVGPGARTEAFF.